This TCR beta chain was found in a study of CD8+CD57+ T cells in acquired aplastic anemia. Study context: The average for DNA from sorted CD4+ and CD8+ cells was about 2.9 ug. Reads per healthy sample averaged about 10 million (CD4+) and about 12 million (CD8+). General observations from the study: Around 27 was the count of CD8+ CDR3 sequences that patients shared with controls.

Genomic DNA served as template for TCR beta VDJ and CDR3 profiling. TCRdb recomputed calls from the reads with MiXCR, one row per CDR3 protein. The repertoire holds about 420,000 distinct CDR3 sequences, just under 70% seen once, with around 4% in the top ten. CDR3 length: 16 amino acids. The V segment lost 5 bases and the J segment 4 bases; nucleotides outside the gene matches: 10. The germline CDR1 and CDR2 sequences are SEHNR and FQNEAQ (reference sequence). This clonotype was recorded once. The antigen remains undetermined. It may be a read error: a sequence one base away is much more abundant. The rearrangement joins TRBV7-9 to TRBJ1-1; TRBD1 matches 10 bases. The sequence was collected from a human donor in good health, serving as a control. Sequencing was performed on sorted CD4+, CD8+, or CD8+CD57+ T cells (not recorded which) from PBMCs. The chain's CDR3 is CASSRLAGQGFTEAFF. CDR3 nucleotides: TGTGCCAGCAGCCGGTTGGCGGGACAGGGGTTCACTGAAGCTTTCTTT.